The 26 T cell receptor beta chains below come from one sample, sequenced in a study of T cell responses to AZD1222 COVID-19 vaccine. Sequencing was performed with immunoSEQ multiplex PCR; in TCRdb, only in-frame clones are kept and a portion is missing. Of roughly 190,000 clones in the sample, over 80% were seen once. Material: peripheral blood, obtained on day 0 of AZD1222 vaccination. These receptor sequences come from an adult in good health.

The J gene is TRBJ2-2, the V gene TRBV9; 9 bases are a match to TRBD1. Germline-derived CDR1 and CDR2 are SGDLS and YYNGEE. This CDR3 is built from 15 residues. The trim removed 2 bases at V and 7 bases at J, leaving 6 bases unmatched. CDR3 DNA: TGTGCCAGCAGCGTCGGGACAGGGACGATCGGGGAGCTGTTTTTT. It yields the protein CASSVGTGTIGELFF.

CDR3 DNA sequence: TGTGCCACGAGCCGGGGCCCGCAAGAGACCCAGTACTTC. Its protein is CATSRGPQETQYF. The rearrangement joins TRBV5-5 to TRBJ2-5; D is possibly TRBD1 or TRBD2 (5 bases each). From germline, CDR1 is SGHKS and CDR2 YYEKEE (reference sequence). V was clipped by 9 bases and J by 2 bases, with 14 bases between them. CDR3 size: 13 residues. The variable domain in full, completed from reference TRBV5-5 and TRBJ2-5, reads DAGVTQSPTHLIKTRGQQVTLRCSPISGHKSVSWYQQVLGQGPQFIFQYYEKEERGRGNFPDRFSARQFPNYSSELNVNALLLGDSALYLCATSRGPQETQYFGPGTRLLVL.

The chain carries TRBV6-2 or TRBV6-3 and TRBJ2-7; TRBD1 or TRBD2 may be the D gene (5 bases each). Germline V gives CDR1 MNHEY, CDR2 SVGEGT. This CDR3 has 15 amino acids. The V and J ends lost 6 bases and 7 bases respectively, with 22 bases between them. The DNA of the CDR3 is TGTGCCAGCAGCCTCGCCCCGGGACGGCGCGGGGAGCAGTACTTC. This translates into CASSLAPGRRGEQYF.

The chain has TRBV18 and TRBJ1-5, with D possibly TRBD1 on 5 matching bases. The V gene lost 2 bases and the J gene lost 0 bases, with 5 bases spanning the gap. Germline lookup yields CDR1 KGHSH and CDR2 LQKENI. This CDR3 has 14 residues. CDR3 sequence: CASSPRGSNQPQHF. The CDR3 DNA is TGTGCCAGCTCACCAAGGGGTAGCAATCAGCCCCAGCATTTT. The full variable domain, with the rest looked up from reference TRBV18 and TRBJ1-5, is NAGVMQNPRHLVRRRGQEARLRCSPMKGHSHVYWYRQLPEEGLKFMVYLQKENIIDESGMPKERFSAEFPKEGPSILRIQQVVRGDSAAYFCASSPRGSNQPQHFGDGTRLSIL.

This chain connects TRBV2 to TRBJ1-1; D is uncertain. CDR1 is SNHLY, CDR2 FYNNEI, per germline. Deletions cut 6 bases from V and 6 bases from J, with 14 bases between. The CDR3 runs 13 residues. The chain's CDR3 is CASRAPMSAEAFF. The CDR3 DNA reads as TGTGCCAGCAGGGCCCCAATGAGCGCTGAAGCTTTCTTT.

As concerns this clone: Other DNA sequences of this sample code for an identical CDR3. The rearrangement uses TRBV5-1 and TRBJ1-4; 8 nucleotides agree with TRBD1. V gave up 2 bases and J gave up 8 bases; unmatched junction bases: 5. Germline CDR1 SGHRS, CDR2 YFSETQ. This CDR3 spans 14 amino acids. The CDR3 here is CASSLGQGREKLFF. DNA for the CDR3: TGCGCCAGCAGCTTAGGACAGGGCCGCGAAAAACTGTTTTTT.

This chain joins TRBV12-3 or TRBV12-4 and TRBJ1-1, with TRBD1 as a possible D gene (5 bases). CDR3 length equals 13 residues. Trimming removed 7 bases at V and 7 bases at J, with 16 bases between. The CDR3 nucleotides read TGTGCCAGCACCCCCCCGGGGACGAGTGAAGCTTTCTTT. It yields the protein CASTPPGTSEAFF.

This chain connects TRBV11-2 to TRBJ1-3, with D uncertain. This CDR3 contains 15 residues. The V end lost 3 bases, the J end lost 0 bases, and 9 bases lay between the germline ends. The germline V gene encodes CDR1 SGHAT and CDR2 FQNNGV. CDR3 residues: CASSFGQSSGNTIYF. The CDR3 bases are TGTGCCAGCAGCTTCGGGCAGAGCTCTGGAAACACCATATATTTT.

The chain links TRBV5-1 to TRBJ2-3, with D tentatively TRBD1 (5 bases). CDR1 is SGHRS, CDR2 YFSETQ, per germline. V lost 4 bases and J lost 0, with 9 bases in between. The CDR3 has 14 amino acids. The CDR3: CASSQQASTDTQYF. The CDR3 coding sequence is TGCGCCAGCAGCCAACAGGCTAGCACAGATACGCAGTATTTT.

This chain connects TRBV5-8 to TRBJ1-2, with TRBD1 as a possible D gene (5 bases). Per the germline V gene, CDR1 is SGHTS and CDR2 is YDEGEE. This CDR3 contains 15 residues. Trimming cost V 4 bases and J 6 bases, with 19 bases left between them. CDR3 region: CASSHYPRDGDGYTF. CDR3 DNA: TGTGCCAGCAGCCATTATCCTAGGGACGGGGATGGCTACACCTTC.

The chain employs TRBV5-4 and TRBJ2-1; D remains ambiguous. The CDR3 loop spans 15 amino acids. CDR1 and CDR2 (germline): SGHNT, YYREEE (reference sequence). Trimming took 3 bases from V and 6 from J, leaving 16 bases between them. CDR3 amino acids: CASSSGTSLPNEQFF. CDR3 in DNA: TGTGCCAGCAGCTCCGGAACCTCCCTCCCCAATGAGCAGTTCTTC.

Here the CDR3 DNA reads TGTGCCAGCAGCTTAGCGGGGGGGGTGAACACTGAAGCTTTCTTT. Translated, it gives CASSLAGGVNTEAFF. The chain employs TRBV7-2 and TRBJ1-1; the D gene is possibly TRBD1 (5 bases). This CDR3 spans 15 amino acids. V shed 0 bases and J shed 0 bases, with 8 bases lying between them. Germline V gives CDR1 SGHTA, CDR2 FQGNSA.

The chain recombines TRBV10-1 with TRBJ1-6, with D possibly being TRBD1 (5 bases). The CDR3 sequence is 15 residues long. Germline CDR1 WNHNN, CDR2 SYGVQD (reference sequence). The V end lost 3 bases, the J end lost 6 bases, and 12 bases lay between the germline ends. In DNA form, the CDR3 reads TGCGCCAGCAGTGAAGAGGTCAGGGCTAATTCACCCCTCCACTTT. Translated, it gives CASSEEVRANSPLHF.

The rearrangement uses TRBV19 and TRBJ2-1; D ambiguous. The CDR3 loop spans 11 amino acids. Looked up from germline, CDR1 is LNHDA and CDR2 is SQIVND (reference sequence). V gave up 1 base and J gave up 6 bases, with 1 base separating them. The DNA for the CDR3 is TGTGCCAGTAGTATAGTCAATGAGCAGTTCTTC. Translated, it gives CASSIVNEQFF.

The chain links TRBV28 to TRBJ2-1; no clear D gene. The CDR3 runs to 12 residues. CDR1 MDHEN and CDR2 SYDVKM come from the germline V gene. Trimming left V 10 bases short and J 6 bases short, with 13 bases between. The CDR3 DNA reads as TGTGCCACCCGCGGCTTCCCCAATGAGCAGTTCTTC. It specifies CATRGFPNEQFF.

The gene calls are TRBV14 and TRBJ1-2, with TRBD1 as a possible D gene (5 bases). Trimming cost V 4 bases and J 2 bases, with 8 bases left between them. The CDR3 totals 13 residues. Germline CDR1 and CDR2: SGHDN and FVKESK. The CDR3 loop reads CASSPGENYGYTF. As DNA, the CDR3 is TGTGCCAGCAGCCCGGGGGAGAACTATGGCTACACCTTC.

In this sample, this clone turned up once. V gene TRBV11-2 combines with J gene TRBJ1-2; 7 nucleotides match TRBD1. Germline CDR1 and CDR2: SGHAT and FQNNGV. Trimming cost V 5 bases and J 6 bases; bases outside gene matches: 6. The CDR3 has 13 residues. CDR3 region: CASSHGQVNGYTF. CDR3 sequence (DNA): TGTGCCAGCAGCCACGGACAGGTGAATGGCTACACCTTC.

The chain has TRBV7-9 and TRBJ1-6; no definite D call. V lost 3 bases, J lost 7 bases, and 10 bases lay in between. Germline V gene lookup returns CDR1 SEHNR and CDR2 FQNEAQ (reference sequence). The CDR3 extends over 14 amino acids. CDR3 nucleotide sequence: TGTGCCAGCAGCTTGGAGCAGAGAAATTCACCCCTCCACTTT. Amino acid sequence: CASSLEQRNSPLHF.

The gene calls are TRBV12-3 or TRBV12-4 and TRBJ1-5; no definite D call. The germline V and J ends were trimmed by 7 bases and 4 bases, with 11 bases remaining between them. The CDR3 loop spans 13 amino acids. CDR3: CASTPGVNQPQHF. The CDR3 coding sequence is TGTGCCAGCACCCCTGGGGTTAATCAGCCCCAGCATTTT.

The V call is TRBV7-9, the J call TRBJ1-1; the D is unclear. Germline-derived CDR1 and CDR2 are SEHNR and FQNEAQ (reference sequence). Trimming took off 3 bases at V and 5 bases at J, with 10 bases between the two ends. The CDR3 has 13 residues. CDR3 nucleotides: TGTGCCAGCAGCTTGGAATCAGGTACTGAAGCTTTCTTT. Translation gives CASSLESGTEAFF.

Only one count was recorded for this clone. The chain joins TRBV4-3 to TRBJ1-2, with TRBD1 identical over 7 bases. Germline V lookup: CDR1 LGHNA, CDR2 YSLEER. The CDR3 loop spans 16 amino acids. Trimming removed 1 base from V and 4 bases from J; junction bases left unmatched: 9. The CDR3 sequence is CASSQGPADRVYGYTF. As DNA, the CDR3 is TGCGCCAGCAGCCAAGGTCCCGCCGACAGGGTCTATGGCTACACCTTC.

The rearrangement joins TRBV11-2 to TRBJ1-2; 9 bases align to TRBD1. Germline trimming cut 1 base from V and 4 bases from J; bases unmatched to any gene: 10. CDR1 is SGHAT and CDR2 is FQNNGV in the germline V gene. This CDR3 is built from 17 residues. CDR3 coding DNA: TGTGCCAGCAGCTTAGTCCCGGGACAGGGCGGCGTCTATGGCTACACCTTC. Residues: CASSLVPGQGGVYGYTF. Variable domain in full (rest from reference TRBV11-2 and TRBJ1-2): EAGVAQSPRYKIIEKRQSVAFWCNPISGHATLYWYQQILGQGPKLLIQFQNNGVVDDSQLPKDRFSAERLKGVDSTLKIQPAKLEDSAVYLCASSLVPGQGGVYGYTFGSGTRLTVV.

This chain links TRBV19 with TRBJ1-5; 10 nucleotides align to TRBD1. In germline, CDR1 is LNHDA, CDR2 SQIVND (reference sequence). The CDR3 consists of 19 residues. The ends lost 6 bases at V and 2 bases at J; junction bases unmatched: 16. This CDR3 reads CASSPGTGAPQDGNQPQHF. CDR3 in DNA: TGTGCCAGTAGCCCCGGGACAGGGGCCCCCCAGGACGGCAATCAGCCCCAGCATTTT.

V gene TRBV4-1 combines with J gene TRBJ1-4; D not certain. Trimming cost V 3 bases and J 8 bases, with 7 bases left between them. Germline loops: CDR1 MGHRA, CDR2 YSYEKL. The CDR3 extends over 12 amino acids. The CDR3 reads CASSQSDEKLFF. CDR3 in DNA: TGCGCCAGCAGCCAGTCCGACGAAAAACTGTTTTTT.

V usage is TRBV19 and J usage is TRBJ1-2, with a tentative D call TRBD1 (5 bases). There are 14 residues in the CDR3. CDR1 is LNHDA, CDR2 SQIVND, per germline (reference sequence). V lost 1 base, J lost 3 bases, and 9 bases lay in between. In nucleotides, the CDR3 is TGTGCCAGTAGTATAGTGGGGGAAGACTATGGCTACACCTTC. The encoded protein is CASSIVGEDYGYTF.

The V and J genes are TRBV20-1 and TRBJ1-3; D uncertain. Germline V lookup: CDR1 DFQATT, CDR2 SNEGSKA (reference sequence). The V and J ends lost 3 bases and 5 bases respectively, with 11 bases between them. The CDR3 consists of 13 residues. Written as DNA, the CDR3 is TGCAGTGCTAGTCAGCGGGTTCGAAACACCATATATTTT. Amino acid sequence: CSASQRVRNTIYF.